This TCR beta chain is drawn from a study of cytomegalovirus exposure and HLA in healthy donors. Findings of the study overall: Earlier results showed most TCR beta V segments being productive about 90% or about 30% of the time.

Germline CDR1 reads SGHAT; CDR2 reads FQNNGV. The CDR3 is 16 amino acids. Trimming left V 1 base short and J 1 base short, with 13 bases between. As concerns this clone: Its antigen is undetermined.

The PCR made use of 60 Vbeta and 13 Jbeta primers. Sequencing was performed with immunoSEQ multiplex PCR; in TCRdb, only in-frame clones are kept and a portion is missing. The table has 200,000 to 250,000 clones, 65% to 90% seen once; the top ten hold more than 1.3%. This clonotype originated in a girl between 5 and 17 years old in good health and CMV-seronegative. The sequenced material came from PBMCs. The gene calls are TRBV11-2 and TRBJ1-1, with D unclear. Written as DNA, the CDR3 is TGTGCCAGCAGCTTAGGCTGGGCAGACCAGAACACTGAAGCTTTCTTT. This translates into CASSLGWADQNTEAFF.